The 11 T cell receptor beta chains below were found in one sample sequenced in a study of shared clonotypes between healthy human individuals. Sequencing was performed with immunoSEQ multiplex PCR; in TCRdb, only in-frame clones are kept and a portion is missing. Here the sample spans 150,000 to 200,000 clones, just under 95% being singletons. The specimen sequenced was naive CD4+ T cells sorted from blood. Subset meaning: CD45RA+ positively selected. These receptor sequences come from a woman in her twenties or thirties in good health.

This sequence joins TRBV30 and TRBJ1-4, with D possibly TRBD1 on 5 matching bases. CDR1 is GTSNPN, CDR2 SVGIG, per germline (reference sequence). V lost 0 bases to trimming and J lost 3 bases, with 11 bases between them. The CDR3 has 15 residues. CDR3 protein: CAWSVQRGSNEKLFF. In DNA form, the CDR3 reads TGTGCCTGGAGTGTACAGAGGGGTTCTAATGAAAAACTGTTTTTT.

V is TRBV7-9 and J is TRBJ1-1; D is perhaps TRBD1 (5 bases). CDR1 and CDR2 from the germline V gene are SEHNR and FQNEAQ (reference sequence). Trimming shortened V by 10 bases and J by 11 bases, and 26 bases separated the two germline ends. The CDR3 is made up of 14 amino acids. CDR3 bases: TGTGCCACCCGATCCGGCCAGGGTGACGGAACGGCTTTCTTT. Translation: CATRSGQGDGTAFF.

The chain couples TRBV10-3 to TRBJ2-5; D may correspond to TRBD1 or TRBD2 (7 bases each). CDR1 and CDR2 from the germline V gene are ENHRY and SYGVKD. The V end lost 10 bases, the J end lost 2 bases, and 14 bases lay between the germline ends. CDR3 length: 13 residues. The CDR3 sequence is CATARGGQETQYF. The CDR3 bases are TGTGCCACAGCCAGGGGGGGACAAGAGACCCAGTACTTC.

The chain joins TRBV6-6 to TRBJ2-3; 11 bases align to TRBD2. Germline V CDR1 and CDR2: MNHNY, SVGAGI (reference sequence). The junction had 7 bases not matched to a gene; V was cut back by 5 bases and J by 6 bases. The CDR3 contains 15 residues. DNA of the CDR3: TGTGCCAGCAGTCCCCGACTAGCGGGGACGGATACGCAGTATTTT. Its protein is CASSPRLAGTDTQYF.

This chain connects TRBV28 to TRBJ1-5; 7 bases match TRBD1. The length of the CDR3 is 14 residues. V dropped 6 bases and J dropped 1; count of bases not matched to a gene: 3. Germline V gives CDR1 MDHEN, CDR2 SYDVKM. This CDR3 reads CASREGGSNQPQHF. As DNA, the CDR3 is TGTGCCAGCAGGGAAGGGGGCAGCAATCAGCCCCAGCATTTT.

This clone was seen more than once but under ten times. The rearrangement uses TRBV19 and TRBJ2-7; the D gene is possibly TRBD2 (6 bases). V lost 6 bases and J lost 5, with 14 bases in between. Germline V gives CDR1 LNHDA, CDR2 SQIVND (reference sequence). The CDR3 has 13 amino acids. The CDR3 nucleotides are TGTGCCAGTAGCGGCGGGGCTGGGAACGAGCAGTACTTC. Encoded protein: CASSGGAGNEQYF.

V gene TRBV28 combines with J gene TRBJ1-1; the D gene is possibly TRBD1 (6 bases). Between the trimmed V and J ends, which lost 6 bases and 0 bases, there was a span of 11 bases. The CDR3 is 14 residues long. Germline V gene data show CDR1 as MDHEN and CDR2 as SYDVKM. The CDR3 DNA follows: TGTGCCAGCAGATCCACAGGGTTGAACACTGAAGCTTTCTTT. Translating gives CASRSTGLNTEAFF.

The gene calls are TRBV7-8 and TRBJ1-6, with unresolved D. From germline, CDR1 is SGHVS and CDR2 FQNEAQ. Trimming left V 1 base short and J 8 bases short, with 18 bases between. The CDR3 is 17 residues long. CDR3 sequence reads: CASSLEGHGIGDSPLHF. CDR3 DNA: TGTGCCAGCAGCTTAGAAGGTCACGGGATAGGAGATTCACCCCTCCACTTT.

The chain combines TRBV7-9 with TRBJ2-7; D is uncertain. CDR3 length equals 13 residues. V was pared by 2 bases and J by 4 bases, with 9 bases between. Germline V lookup: CDR1 SEHNR, CDR2 FQNEAQ (reference sequence). CDR3 protein: CASSLWTFYEQYF. The CDR3 region has the DNA TGTGCCAGCAGCTTATGGACGTTTTACGAGCAGTACTTC.

The genes are TRBV6-1 and TRBJ2-5, with D tentatively TRBD1 or TRBD2 (5 bases each). Judging by the DNA end, TRBJ2-7 fits better; the J call may be wrong. Germline CDR1 and CDR2: MNHNS and SASEGT. This CDR3 contains 13 residues. The CDR3 reads CASGGIDSYEQYF. The DNA for the CDR3 is TGTGCCAGCGGGGGAATTGACTCCTACGAGCAGTACTTC.

Here the CDR3 DNA reads TGTGCCAGCGCTCGCGCTGCTAGCGAGAACGAGCAGTACTTC. Translating gives CASARAASENEQYF. The chain carries TRBV18 and TRBJ2-7, with a possible D match to TRBD2 (6 bases). CDR1 and CDR2 from the germline V gene are KGHSH and LQKENI. This CDR3 is 14 amino acids long. Trimming removed 8 bases from V and 5 bases from J, with 19 bases in between.